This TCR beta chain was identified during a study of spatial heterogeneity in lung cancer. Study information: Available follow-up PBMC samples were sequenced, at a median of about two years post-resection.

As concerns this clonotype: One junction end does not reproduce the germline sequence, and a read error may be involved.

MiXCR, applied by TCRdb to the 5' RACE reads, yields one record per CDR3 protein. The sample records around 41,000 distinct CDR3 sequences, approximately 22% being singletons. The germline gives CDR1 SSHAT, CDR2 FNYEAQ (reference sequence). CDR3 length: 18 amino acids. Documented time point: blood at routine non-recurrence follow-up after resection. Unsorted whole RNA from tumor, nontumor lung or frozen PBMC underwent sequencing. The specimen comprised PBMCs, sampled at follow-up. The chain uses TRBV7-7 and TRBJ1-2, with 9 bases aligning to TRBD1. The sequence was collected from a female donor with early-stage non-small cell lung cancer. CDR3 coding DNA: TGTGCTAGCAGCTTCCCCAGCCCCGGGGACAGGGCCATATATGGCTACACCTTC. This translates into CASSFPSPGDRAIYGYTF.